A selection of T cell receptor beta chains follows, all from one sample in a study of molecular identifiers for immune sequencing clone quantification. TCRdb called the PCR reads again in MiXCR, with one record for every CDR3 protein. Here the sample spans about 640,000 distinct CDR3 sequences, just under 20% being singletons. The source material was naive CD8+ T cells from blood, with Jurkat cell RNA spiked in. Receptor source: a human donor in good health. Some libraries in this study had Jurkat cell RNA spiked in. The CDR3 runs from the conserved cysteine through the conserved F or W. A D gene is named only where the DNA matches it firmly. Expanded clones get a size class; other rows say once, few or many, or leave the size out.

CDR3 DNA: TGTGCCAGCAGCTTAGGAGGTATCGCCCACACCGGGGAGCTGTTTTTT
CDR3 protein: CASSLGGIAHTGELFF
clone size: NA
V gene: TRBV11-2
D gene: NA
J gene: TRBJ2-2

CDR3 DNA: TGTGCCAGCAGCCACCGTACCCCCTACGAGCAGTACTTC
CDR3 protein: CASSHRTPYEQYF
clone size: many
V gene: TRBV11-2
D gene: NA
J gene: TRBJ2-7

CDR3 DNA: TGTGCCAGTAGTCTCCACATCCTGGCGGGCAATCAGCCCCAGCATTTT
CDR3 protein: CASSLHILAGNQPQHF
clone size: few
V gene: TRBV19
D gene: NA
J gene: TRBJ1-5

CDR3 DNA: TGTGCCAGCAGTTTTACGCTCAGGGCAGATACGCAGTATTTT
CDR3 protein: CASSFTLRADTQYF
clone size: many
V gene: TRBV12-3/TRBV12-4
D gene: NA
J gene: TRBJ2-3

CDR3 DNA: TGTGCCAGCAGTTTAGGCAGGCAGGCGTTCTACGAGCAGTACTTC
CDR3 protein: CASSLGRQAFYEQYF
clone size: NA
V gene: TRBV27
D gene: NA
J gene: TRBJ2-7

CDR3 DNA: TGTGCCAGCAGTTCGTGGACAGTTAACTATGGCTACACCTTC
CDR3 protein: CASSSWTVNYGYTF
clone size: NA
V gene: TRBV6-2/TRBV6-3
D gene: NA
J gene: TRBJ1-2

CDR3 DNA: TGTGCCAGCAGCTCCGAACGGGTACTAGCGGGGGGTTTTGCAGATACGCAGTATTTT
CDR3 protein: CASSSERVLAGGFADTQYF
clone size: many
V gene: TRBV12-3/TRBV12-4
D gene: TRBD2
J gene: TRBJ2-3

CDR3 DNA: TGTGCCAGCAGTGATCGAGCGGGATCTAGCACAGATACGCAGTATTTT
CDR3 protein: CASSDRAGSSTDTQYF
clone size: many
V gene: TRBV6-4
D gene: TRBD2
J gene: TRBJ2-3

CDR3 DNA: TGTGCCAGTAGTATGGGTTCGAGGGAGAGGGGCGTTAGCAATCAGCCCCAGCATTTT
CDR3 protein: CASSMGSRERGVSNQPQHF
clone size: few
V gene: TRBV19
D gene: NA
J gene: TRBJ1-5

CDR3 DNA: TGTGCCACCAGTGACAGAATCGGGGCCAACGTCCTGACTTTC
CDR3 protein: CATSDRIGANVLTF
clone size: NA
V gene: TRBV24-1
D gene: NA
J gene: TRBJ2-6

CDR3 DNA: TGCAGTGCGACAGCCAGCTCCTACGAGCAGTACTTC
CDR3 protein: CSATASSYEQYF
clone size: many
V gene: TRBV20-1
D gene: NA
J gene: TRBJ2-7

CDR3 DNA: TGTGCCAGTAGTATGGGGACTGTCTACGAGCAGTACTTC
CDR3 protein: CASSMGTVYEQYF
clone size: NA
V gene: TRBV19
D gene: NA
J gene: TRBJ2-7

CDR3 DNA: TGCGCCAGCAGCCTCGCCAGGGGGTATGAGCAGTTCTTC
CDR3 protein: CASSLARGYEQFF
clone size: many
V gene: TRBV5-1
D gene: TRBD1
J gene: TRBJ2-1

CDR3 DNA: TGTGCCAGTAGTGGGGGGACGGATCCCTCCTTTTATGGCTACACCTTC
CDR3 protein: CASSGGTDPSFYGYTF
clone size: many
V gene: TRBV19
D gene: NA
J gene: TRBJ1-2

CDR3 DNA: TGTGCCACCCATCCCGGCAGGTTGAGCTCCTATAATTCACCCCTCCACTTT
CDR3 protein: CATHPGRLSSYNSPLHF
clone size: NA
V gene: TRBV27
D gene: NA
J gene: TRBJ1-6

CDR3 DNA: TGCGCCAGCAGCCAAGATGTTTCTAACTATGGCTACACCTTC
CDR3 protein: CASSQDVSNYGYTF
clone size: many
V gene: TRBV4-1
D gene: NA
J gene: TRBJ1-2

CDR3 DNA: TGTGCCAGTAGTATGGGACTAGCCGAGCAGTACTTC
CDR3 protein: CASSMGLAEQYF
clone size: NA
V gene: TRBV19
D gene: TRBD2
J gene: TRBJ2-7

CDR3 DNA: TGTGCCAGCAGCTTAAGTATAACGGGGGGGGGCACAGATACGCAGTATTTT
CDR3 protein: CASSLSITGGGTDTQYF
clone size: few
V gene: TRBV11-2
D gene: TRBD2
J gene: TRBJ2-3

CDR3 DNA: TGTGCCAGCAGTCCCTCCGGGACCGGTGGCTACACCTTC
CDR3 protein: CASSPSGTGGYTF
clone size: few
V gene: TRBV28
D gene: NA
J gene: TRBJ1-2

CDR3 DNA: TGTGCCAGCAGTAATCCCAGGGGGTCCTACGAGCAGTACTTC
CDR3 protein: CASSNPRGSYEQYF
clone size: few
V gene: TRBV28
D gene: TRBD1
J gene: TRBJ2-7

CDR3 DNA: TGCAGCGTTGAAGTTCTGGGAGGCTACACCTTC
CDR3 protein: CSVEVLGGYTF
clone size: many
V gene: TRBV29-1
D gene: NA
J gene: TRBJ1-2

CDR3 DNA: TGTGCCAGCAGGGGACTAGCGGGAGCCAATGAGCAGTTCTTC
CDR3 protein: CASRGLAGANEQFF
clone size: many
V gene: TRBV7-9
D gene: TRBD2
J gene: TRBJ2-1

CDR3 DNA: TGTGCCAGCAGCGGATCTAAAGGGACTAGCGGTTTCGAGGGAGAGACCCAGTACTTC
CDR3 protein: CASSGSKGTSGFEGETQYF
clone size: few
V gene: TRBV7-6
D gene: TRBD2
J gene: TRBJ2-5

CDR3 DNA: TGCAGTGCCCAGACAGGGGTCGGCTACGAGCAGTACTTC
CDR3 protein: CSAQTGVGYEQYF
clone size: many
V gene: TRBV20-1
D gene: TRBD1
J gene: TRBJ2-7

CDR3 DNA: TGTGCCAGCAGTCCCTCACAGGGTTTTGGCGAGACCCAGTACTTC
CDR3 protein: CASSPSQGFGETQYF
clone size: many
V gene: TRBV12-3/TRBV12-4
D gene: NA
J gene: TRBJ2-5

CDR3 DNA: TGTGCCAGCGGCCTGCCCCAGCATTTT
CDR3 protein: CASGLPQHF
clone size: many
V gene: TRBV6-5
D gene: NA
J gene: TRBJ1-5

CDR3 DNA: TGTGCCAGTAGTATTGTGGAGACAGGACCTTCCATTAACTATGGCTACACCTTC
CDR3 protein: CASSIVETGPSINYGYTF
clone size: many
V gene: TRBV19
D gene: NA
J gene: TRBJ1-2

CDR3 DNA: TGTGCCAGCGGTTACTCCGGTCAGACTAATTCACCCCTCCACTTT
CDR3 protein: CASGYSGQTNSPLHF
clone size: NA
V gene: TRBV6-5
D gene: NA
J gene: TRBJ1-6

CDR3 DNA: TGTGCCAGCAGCTTAGTTTGGGACACCTCGAACACTGAAGCTTTCTTT
CDR3 protein: CASSLVWDTSNTEAFF
clone size: many
V gene: TRBV7-6
D gene: NA
J gene: TRBJ1-1

CDR3 DNA: TGTGCCAGCTCACCCGGCCCGGGACAAGAGAACGAGCAGTACTTC
CDR3 protein: CASSPGPGQENEQYF
clone size: NA
V gene: TRBV18
D gene: NA
J gene: TRBJ2-7

CDR3 DNA: TGTGCCGGCACCCTGGGGACAGCCTACAATGAGCAGTTCTTC
CDR3 protein: CAGTLGTAYNEQFF
clone size: NA
V gene: TRBV9
D gene: TRBD1
J gene: TRBJ2-1

CDR3 DNA: TGTGCCAGCAGTTCCTTCGATGAGGGGGGGCCTAGGAATGAGCAGTTCTTC
CDR3 protein: CASSSFDEGGPRNEQFF
clone size: few
V gene: TRBV27
D gene: NA
J gene: TRBJ2-1

CDR3 DNA: TGTGCCAGCAGCCTGGGACAGTTCGGAAACACCATATATTTT
CDR3 protein: CASSLGQFGNTIYF
clone size: NA
V gene: TRBV6-2/TRBV6-3
D gene: TRBD1
J gene: TRBJ1-3

CDR3 DNA: TGTGCCAGCAGCTTGAAGACAGGGGGCGTTCCCCCCTACAATGAGCAGTTCTTC
CDR3 protein: CASSLKTGGVPPYNEQFF
clone size: NA
V gene: TRBV5-6
D gene: TRBD1
J gene: TRBJ2-1

CDR3 DNA: TGTGCCTGGAGTATAATAGCCCCGAATTACAATGAGCAGTTCTTC
CDR3 protein: CAWSIIAPNYNEQFF
clone size: many
V gene: TRBV30
D gene: NA
J gene: TRBJ2-1

CDR3 DNA: TGCGCCAGCAGCAATCCCTTGAGCGGGGGCCAAGAGACCCAGTACTTC
CDR3 protein: CASSNPLSGGQETQYF
clone size: few
V gene: TRBV5-1
D gene: TRBD2
J gene: TRBJ2-5

CDR3 DNA: TGTGCCAGTAGTATAGCCCTCTGGGGATTGAACACTGAAGCTTTCTTT
CDR3 protein: CASSIALWGLNTEAFF
clone size: few
V gene: TRBV19
D gene: NA
J gene: TRBJ1-1

CDR3 DNA: TGTGCCATCAGTGCGGAGACTAGCGGGAGCTACGAGCAGTACTTC
CDR3 protein: CAISAETSGSYEQYF
clone size: few
V gene: TRBV10-3
D gene: TRBD2
J gene: TRBJ2-7

CDR3 DNA: TGTGCCAGCCGACAGGTGTACGATGAAAAACTGTTTTTT
CDR3 protein: CASRQVYDEKLFF
clone size: many
V gene: TRBV2
D gene: NA
J gene: TRBJ1-4

CDR3 DNA: TGTGCCAGCAGTTACGTTGGATGGGACCAAGAGACCCAGTACTTC
CDR3 protein: CASSYVGWDQETQYF
clone size: many
V gene: TRBV6-2/TRBV6-3
D gene: NA
J gene: TRBJ2-5

CDR3 DNA: TGCAGCGTTCGTGGGGGGCGGGGCTACGAGCAGTACTTC
CDR3 protein: CSVRGGRGYEQYF
clone size: NA
V gene: TRBV29-1
D gene: NA
J gene: TRBJ2-7

CDR3 DNA: TGCAGTGCTAGAGATCTTTGGTCTCATGGTACGCAGTATTTT
CDR3 protein: CSARDLWSHGTQYF
clone size: many
V gene: TRBV20-1
D gene: NA
J gene: TRBJ2-3

CDR3 DNA: TGTGCCAGCAGTCCTGGGGAGCGGGGAGAACTGAATGAGCAGTTCTTC
CDR3 protein: CASSPGERGELNEQFF
clone size: many
V gene: TRBV6-2/TRBV6-3
D gene: TRBD2
J gene: TRBJ2-1

CDR3 DNA: TGTGCCAGCAGCCAAGCTGATCGGAAGGGACAGACCTCCTACGAGCAGTACTTC
CDR3 protein: CASSQADRKGQTSYEQYF
clone size: NA
V gene: TRBV3-1
D gene: TRBD1
J gene: TRBJ2-7

CDR3 DNA: TGCGCCAGCAGCCAAGATCTAGCGGGGGCCTTCACAGATACGCAGTATTTT
CDR3 protein: CASSQDLAGAFTDTQYF
clone size: many
V gene: TRBV4-3
D gene: TRBD2
J gene: TRBJ2-3

CDR3 DNA: TGTGCCAGCAGCCCGGTGGCCCCCGGATCCTACAATGAGCAGTTCTTC
CDR3 protein: CASSPVAPGSYNEQFF
clone size: NA
V gene: TRBV7-9
D gene: NA
J gene: TRBJ2-1

CDR3 DNA: TGTGCCAGCAGCGTAGAAAGAGGCTACGCAGATACGCAGTATTTT
CDR3 protein: CASSVERGYADTQYF
clone size: NA
V gene: TRBV9
D gene: NA
J gene: TRBJ2-3

CDR3 DNA: TGCGCCAGCAGCCAAGATGAGGCAGGGAGCTTCTCTAGCACAGATACGCAGTATTTT
CDR3 protein: CASSQDEAGSFSSTDTQYF
clone size: many
V gene: TRBV4-3
D gene: NA
J gene: TRBJ2-3

CDR3 DNA: TGTGCCAGCAGTTTTCGTATCCGGGAGACCCAGTACTTC
CDR3 protein: CASSFRIRETQYF
clone size: many
V gene: TRBV27
D gene: NA
J gene: TRBJ2-5

CDR3 DNA: TGTGCCAGCAGCTTAGGGGGCAGTCCCTACAATGAGCAGTTCTTC
CDR3 protein: CASSLGGSPYNEQFF
clone size: NA
V gene: TRBV11-3
D gene: NA
J gene: TRBJ2-1

CDR3 DNA: TGTGCCAGCATTATGCTCACAGATACGCAGTATTTT
CDR3 protein: CASIMLTDTQYF
clone size: many
V gene: TRBV2
D gene: NA
J gene: TRBJ2-3

CDR3 DNA: TGTGCCAGCAGCCAAGCAAACAGGGCCCCCCCACAAGATGGCTACACCTTC
CDR3 protein: CASSQANRAPPQDGYTF
clone size: NA
V gene: TRBV3-1
D gene: NA
J gene: TRBJ1-2

CDR3 DNA: TGTGCCAGCAGCCCCGAGTCCTACGAGCAGTACTTC
CDR3 protein: CASSPESYEQYF
clone size: many
V gene: TRBV7-9
D gene: NA
J gene: TRBJ2-7

CDR3 DNA: TGCAGTGCTAGGCTGGACAGGGGCCCCTATGGCTACACCTTC
CDR3 protein: CSARLDRGPYGYTF
clone size: few
V gene: TRBV20-1
D gene: TRBD1
J gene: TRBJ1-2

CDR3 DNA: TGTGCCAGCAGCCGACTAGCGGATTCAAATACAGATACGCAGTATTTT
CDR3 protein: CASSRLADSNTDTQYF
clone size: few
V gene: TRBV4-2
D gene: TRBD2
J gene: TRBJ2-3